Each of the 8 T cell receptor beta chains below was sequenced from the same sample in a study of cytomegalovirus exposure and HLA in healthy donors. Vbeta (60) and Jbeta (13) primers were used in the PCR. Method: immunoSEQ multiplex PCR; TCRdb's copy keeps in-frame clones and lacks some. The table records a few hundred thousand clones, under 80% of them present only once. What was sequenced was PBMCs. All receptors derive from a female donor in good health and CMV-seronegative.

The gene calls are TRBV12-2 and TRBJ1-1; the listed D gene, TRBD1, was not tested against the DNA. TRBV12-2 is a pseudogene segment. The length of the CDR3 is 15 residues. Here the CDR3 DNA reads TGTGCAAGTCGCGCGACCGGGACAGGGGGCACTGAAGCTTTCTTT. This sequence encodes CASRATGTGGTEAFF.

This clone came up once. Germline is not matched at one junction end, which may reflect a read error. J is TRBJ2-3 and V is TRBV7-9; D not resolved. The germline gives CDR1 SEHNR, CDR2 FQNEAQ (reference sequence). This CDR3 is 15 amino acids long. DNA of the CDR3: TGTTCCAGCAGTTGGGTGGCGGCTAGCACAGATACGCAGTATTTT. Translation gives CSSSWVAASTDTQYF.

The chain recombines TRBV20-1 with TRBJ2-5, with D possibly TRBD1 on 5 matching bases. The J call may be mistaken, given a closer DNA end match to TRBJ2-7. The germline V gene encodes CDR1 DFQATT and CDR2 SNEGSKA (reference sequence). This CDR3 spans 11 amino acids. The CDR3 is CSASRANEQYF. The CDR3 DNA is TGCAGTGCTAGCAGGGCAAACGAGCAGTACTTC.

This chain uses TRBV7-9 with TRBJ1-1; TRBD1 agrees at 7 bases. The CDR3 is made up of 15 amino acids. Looked up from germline, CDR1 is SEHNR and CDR2 is FQNEAQ (reference sequence). Germline trimming cut 2 bases from V and 5 bases from J; bases unmatched to any gene: 8. CDR3 in DNA: TGTGCCAGCAGCTTATCCCTAGGACAGGCAACTGAAGCTTTCTTT. It translates to CASSLSLGQATEAFF.

Concerning this clone itself: One end of the junction fails to match germline, which may point to a read error. CDR3 protein: CSSSLETGGLNTEAFF. CDR3 in DNA: TGTTCCAGCAGCTTAGAGACAGGGGGCTTGAACACTGAAGCTTTCTTT. The chain has TRBV7-9 and TRBJ1-1, with TRBD1 identical over 10 bases. Germline CDR1 reads SEHNR; CDR2 reads FQNEAQ (reference sequence). The CDR3 runs to 16 residues.

This chain connects TRBV14 to TRBJ2-1; 10 positions agree with TRBD2. The trim removed 0 bases at V and 2 bases at J, leaving 7 bases unmatched. The CDR3 is 18 amino acids. Looked up from germline, CDR1 is SGHDN and CDR2 is FVKESK. CDR3 in DNA: TGTGCCAGCAGCCAAGATGTAAGCGGGAGGGGGGCCTACAATGAGCAGTTCTTC. This sequence encodes CASSQDVSGRGAYNEQFF.

Here the CDR3 DNA reads TGTGCCACCAGCAGAGATTTAGAGGGAGGGGAAGCTTTCTTT. Translated: CATSRDLEGGEAFF. The chain carries TRBV15 and TRBJ1-1, with D unresolved. CDR3 length: 14 amino acids. V was trimmed by 0 bases and J by 8 bases, leaving 13 bases between them. From germline, CDR1 is LNHNV and CDR2 YYDKDF (reference sequence).

The rearrangement joins TRBV2 to TRBJ1-1; 7 bases fit TRBD1. CDR3 length equals 14 residues. The germline V gene encodes CDR1 SNHLY and CDR2 FYNNEI. The V and J ends lost 7 bases and 6 bases, in that order; junction bases with no gene match: 11. CDR3 sequence reads: CASKGAGMLPEAFF. The CDR3 nucleotides read TGTGCCAGCAAGGGGGCAGGTATGCTCCCTGAAGCTTTCTTT.